One and the same sample provided the 28 T cell receptor beta chains below, sequenced in a study of metastatic and nonmetastatic thyroid tumors. TCRdb reprocessed the PCR reads via MiXCR. In the table there are 27,000 or so clones, approximately 15% of which are singletons. Among the patients, none had received any treatment before thyroid surgery. The sample taken for sequencing was blood. These receptors originate from a male donor with papillary thyroid cancer or a benign thyroid nodule (not recorded which). Some clones in this sample may be carry-over from other donors' samples.

This clone was counted at least ten times. The J gene is TRBJ1-2, the V gene TRBV5-4; 7 bases agree with TRBD1. Germline loops: CDR1 SGHNT, CDR2 YYREEE (reference sequence). The trim removed 2 bases at V and 8 bases at J, leaving 0 bases unmatched. CDR3 length: 11 amino acids. CDR3 sequence reads: CASSLQGGYTF. In DNA form, the CDR3 reads TGTGCCAGCAGCTTACAGGGGGGCTACACCTTC.

This clone was seen ten or more times. The chain has TRBV28 and TRBJ1-4; D is ambiguous. V was trimmed by 2 bases and J by 14 bases, leaving 12 bases between them. This CDR3 region has 12 residues. The germline V gene has CDR1 MDHEN and CDR2 SYDVKM. In DNA form, the CDR3 reads TGTGCCAGCAGTTTACAGGTTCCCACGCTGTTTTTT. Residues: CASSLQVPTLFF.

This clone was found many times. V is TRBV14 and J is TRBJ2-4; a weak D match, TRBD1 (6 bases). Germline CDR1 and CDR2: SGHDN and FVKESK. This CDR3 contains 15 residues. V shed 4 bases and J shed 6 bases, with 16 bases lying between them. The CDR3 sequence is CASSPRTALPNIQYF. The CDR3 DNA reads as TGTGCCAGCAGCCCCCGGACAGCCCTGCCAAACATTCAGTACTTC.

The chain recombines TRBV11-3 with TRBJ2-7, with a weak D call TRBD1 (6 bases). Between the trimmed V and J ends, which lost 3 bases and 5 bases, there was a span of 11 bases. The CDR3 runs to 13 residues. Germline-derived CDR1 and CDR2 are SGHNT and YENEEA. The CDR3 bases are TGTGCCAGCAGCTTTGTACAGGGCCACGAGCAGTACTTC. Amino acids: CASSFVQGHEQYF.

This clone was seen many times. The chain recombines TRBV5-5 with TRBJ2-5; D is ambiguous. Trimming stripped 1 base from V and 0 bases from J, with 4 bases between. This CDR3 has 13 residues. CDR1 is SGHKS and CDR2 is YYEKEE in the germline V gene (reference sequence). CDR3 sequence (DNA): TGTGCCAGCAGCTTGTTGTACCAAGAGACCCAGTACTTC. The encoded protein is CASSLLYQETQYF.

V gene TRBV5-1 combines with J gene TRBJ2-6; D ambiguous. The V end lost 7 bases, the J end lost 1 base, and 12 bases lay between the germline ends. The CDR3 loop spans 15 amino acids. Germline assignment: CDR1 SGHRS and CDR2 YFSETQ. The CDR3 spells CASAPPLSGANVLTF. As DNA, the CDR3 is TGCGCCAGCGCACCACCGCTTTCTGGGGCCAACGTCCTGACTTTC. Full variable domain (remainder filled in from reference TRBV5-1 and TRBJ2-6): KAGVTQTPRYLIKTRGQQVTLSCSPISGHRSVSWYQQTPGQGLQFLFEYFSETQRNKGNFPGRFSGRQFSNSRSEMNVSTLELGDSALYLCASAPPLSGANVLTFGAGSRLTVL.

The rearrangement joins TRBV11-3 to TRBJ2-7; 7 nucleotides align to TRBD2. Germline trimming cut 1 base from V and 7 bases from J; bases unmatched to any gene: 10. The CDR3 consists of 15 residues. Per germline, CDR1 SGHNT and CDR2 YENEEA. DNA for the CDR3: TGTGCCAGCAGCTTAGGCCTAGCGGATATAAGGGAGCAGTACTTC. Its translation is CASSLGLADIREQYF.

Details on this clone: A much bigger clone sits one base away, suggesting this may be a read error. The V call is TRBV3-1, the J call TRBJ2-1, with D possibly being TRBD1 or TRBD2 (5 bases each). V was pared by 0 bases and J by 6 bases, with 12 bases between. Germline-derived CDR1 and CDR2 are LGHDT and YNNKEL (reference sequence). The CDR3 covers 15 residues. CDR3 sequence: CASSQEGTSFNEQFF. CDR3 sequence (DNA): TGTGCCAGCAGCCAAGAGGGGACCTCATTCAATGAGCAGTTCTTC.

The table lists this clone with many counts. J is TRBJ1-1 and V is TRBV5-4, with a possible D match to TRBD1 (5 bases). The CDR3 covers 14 residues. V shed 2 bases and J shed 0 bases, with 8 bases lying between them. Per germline, CDR1 SGHNT and CDR2 YYREEE (reference sequence). CDR3 loop: CASSFPGLNTEAFF. As DNA, the CDR3 is TGTGCCAGCAGCTTTCCGGGGCTGAACACTGAAGCTTTCTTT.

This clone was seen at least ten times. The gene calls are TRBV12-5 and TRBJ2-5; D is unclear. The germline V gene has CDR1 LGHNT and CDR2 FRNRAP. This CDR3 is 13 amino acids long. V lost 8 bases, J lost 0 bases, and 10 bases lay in between. The CDR3 spells CASLDTNQETQYF. The CDR3 DNA reads TGTGCTAGTTTAGACACGAACCAAGAGACCCAGTACTTC.

The V gene is TRBV6-1, the J gene TRBJ2-3; 11 nucleotides agree with TRBD2. With V trimmed by 4 bases and J by 7 bases, 7 bases remained unmatched. Per germline, CDR1 MNHNS and CDR2 SASEGT. This CDR3 has 15 amino acids. Here the CDR3 DNA reads TGTGCCAGCAGTGGTACTAGCGGGGGCCCATATACGCAGTATTTT. This gives the protein CASSGTSGGPYTQYF.

This rearrangement joins TRBV20-1 to TRBJ2-7, with 7 bases matching TRBD1. The CDR3 has 12 amino acids. Germline V gene data show CDR1 as DFQATT and CDR2 as SNEGSKA (reference sequence). After removal of 5 bases from V and 5 bases from J, the junction contained 6 bases not matched to a gene. This CDR3 reads CSAHRGGNEQYF. The DNA of the CDR3 is TGCAGTGCTCACAGGGGTGGGAACGAGCAGTACTTC.

There are many counts of this clone. The rearrangement uses TRBV29-1 and TRBJ2-3; perhaps TRBD2 as D (5 bases). This CDR3 is built from 12 residues. Trimming removed 3 bases at V and 5 bases at J, with 9 bases between. Germline V lookup: CDR1 SQVTM, CDR2 ANQGSEA. CDR3: CSVDLARDTQYF. For the CDR3, the DNA is TGCAGCGTTGACCTAGCAAGAGATACGCAGTATTTT.

This clone was counted many times. The rearrangement links TRBV5-5 to TRBJ1-6; perhaps TRBD1 as D (5 bases). The CDR3 length is 15 residues. Looked up from germline, CDR1 is SGHKS and CDR2 is YYEKEE (reference sequence). V gave up 4 bases and J gave up 12 bases, with 20 bases separating them. This CDR3 is CASSHGALVGGPLHF. CDR3 bases: TGTGCCAGCAGCCACGGGGCCCTGGTCGGCGGACCCCTCCACTTT.

Concerning this clone: It may be a read error: a sequence one base away is much more abundant. The gene calls are TRBV7-7 and TRBJ2-7; 8 nucleotides align to TRBD2. Germline V gene lookup returns CDR1 SSHAT and CDR2 FNYEAQ (reference sequence). There are 15 residues in the CDR3. CDR3: CAGSFGPGLGAEQYF. The CDR3 bases are TGTGCTGGCAGTTTCGGGCCGGGACTAGGCGCCGAGCAGTACTTC.

This clone was counted many times. The chain is built from TRBV5-6 and TRBJ1-2, with 7 bases fitting TRBD1. J was trimmed by 8 bases and V by 0 bases; bases with no gene match: 4. The CDR3 extends over 13 amino acids. The V gene's germline CDR1 is SGHDT and CDR2 YYEEEE. The CDR3, as DNA: TGTGCCAGCAGCTTGGGAGGGGGCGAGGGCTACACCTTC. It translates to CASSLGGGEGYTF.

At least ten counts were recorded for this clone. The V call is TRBV18, the J call TRBJ1-1, with D possibly matching TRBD1 (6 bases). The V gene's germline CDR1 is KGHSH and CDR2 LQKENI. Deletions cut 3 bases from V and 10 bases from J, with 15 bases between. This CDR3 has 13 amino acids. The CDR3 is CASSPRDIRGAFF. The CDR3 DNA reads TGTGCCAGCTCACCCAGGGACATCCGAGGAGCTTTCTTT.

This clone has at least ten counts. J is TRBJ2-3 and V is TRBV18; 11 positions match TRBD2. The germline V gene encodes CDR1 KGHSH and CDR2 LQKENI. J gave up 3 bases and V 1 base, and 3 bases lay outside the gene matches. The CDR3 length is 16 residues. The CDR3 nucleotides read TGTGCCAGCTCACCACTGGGACTAGCGGTGACAGATACGCAGTATTTT. Its translation is CASSPLGLAVTDTQYF.

The chain links TRBV12-3 or TRBV12-4 to TRBJ2-5; possible D gene TRBD2, 5 bases. This CDR3 is 14 amino acids long. Trimming took 5 bases from V and 4 from J, leaving 14 bases between them. This chain's CDR3 is CASSRRPLRETQYF. CDR3 bases: TGTGCCAGCAGTAGGAGGCCTCTACGAGAGACCCAGTACTTC.

This clone has ten or more counts. Being one base from a much bigger clone, this may be a read error. The same CDR3 also results from other DNA sequences found in this sample. This chain joins TRBV7-2 and TRBJ1-1; tentative D call: TRBD1 (6 bases). CDR1 is SGHTA, CDR2 FQGNSA, per germline. The CDR3 has 14 amino acids. The CDR3: CASSLIQGNTEAFF. The CDR3 nucleotides are TGTGCCAGCAGCTTAATCCAGGGGAACACTGAGGCTTTCTTT.

This clone showed up many times. The rearrangement joins TRBV30 to TRBJ2-5, with a weak D call TRBD2 (5 bases). From germline, CDR1 is GTSNPN and CDR2 SVGIG (reference sequence). The CDR3 runs to 12 residues. V shed 2 bases and J shed 3 bases, with 7 bases lying between them. CDR3 coding DNA: TGTGCCTGGAGTTTACTAGAAGAGACCCAGTACTTC. Translation: CAWSLLEETQYF.

This clone occurred many times. The chain has TRBV2 and TRBJ2-2, with D hard to call. CDR3 size: 15 residues. V was trimmed by 6 bases and J by 5 bases, leaving 16 bases between them. The germline V gene encodes CDR1 SNHLY and CDR2 FYNNEI. This chain's CDR3 is CASSPTDPRTGELFF. In nucleotides, the CDR3 is TGTGCCAGCAGCCCAACGGACCCACGGACCGGGGAGCTGTTTTTT.

This clone was counted many times. The chain is built from TRBV20-1 and TRBJ2-3, with 8 bases fitting TRBD2. The germline V gene has CDR1 DFQATT and CDR2 SNEGSKA (reference sequence). The trim removed 3 bases at V and 3 bases at J, leaving 2 bases unmatched. CDR3 length equals 13 residues. As DNA, the CDR3 is TGCAGTGCTAGCGGGGGGGCAACAGATACGCAGTATTTT. Residues: CSASGGATDTQYF.

This clone is classed as medium-sized. The genes are TRBV20-1 and TRBJ2-7; 8 nucleotides match TRBD1. Trimming cost V 6 bases and J 5 bases; bases outside gene matches: 12. From germline, CDR1 is DFQATT and CDR2 SNEGSKA (reference sequence). The CDR3 extends over 14 amino acids. CDR3 amino acids: CSAPSGQGDNEQYF. The CDR3 DNA is TGCAGTGCCCCCTCCGGACAGGGTGACAACGAGCAGTACTTC.

There are many counts of this clone. The genes are TRBV5-1 and TRBJ2-7; a possible D gene is TRBD1 (5 bases). Per germline, CDR1 SGHRS and CDR2 YFSETQ. The CDR3 spans 11 residues. V was shortened by 5 bases and J by 7 bases, with 10 bases between the two germline ends. CDR3 in DNA: TGCGCCAGCAGTCAGGGATATGAGCAGTACTTC. Translating it yields CASSQGYEQYF.

CDR3 sequence: CASSLNGRGETQYF. DNA of the CDR3: TGTGCCAGCAGCTTAAACGGGAGAGGGGAGACCCAGTACTTC. The chain employs TRBV7-3 and TRBJ2-5, with TRBD2 as a possible D gene (6 bases). Trimming removed 1 base at V and 5 bases at J, with 11 bases between. Germline V gene data show CDR1 as SGHTA and CDR2 as FQGTGA. The CDR3 runs to 14 residues. The complete variable domain, with remaining parts taken from reference TRBV7-3 and TRBJ2-5, reads GAGVSQTPSNKVTEKGKYVELRCDPISGHTALYWYRQSLGQGPEFLIYFQGTGAADDSGLPNDRFFAVRPEGSVSTLKIQRTERGDSAVYLCASSLNGRGETQYFGPGTRLLVL.

V is TRBV5-1 and J is TRBJ2-1; D is ambiguous. The CDR3 has 12 residues. Germline-derived CDR1 and CDR2 are SGHRS and YFSETQ. V shed 2 bases and J shed 6 bases, with 6 bases lying between them. Here the CDR3 reads CASSFEGNEQFF. DNA of the CDR3: TGCGCCAGCAGCTTTGAAGGCAATGAGCAGTTCTTC.

This clone was observed many times. The rearrangement uses TRBV2 and TRBJ2-5, with D possibly matching TRBD1 (5 bases). V shed 4 bases and J shed 1 base, with 13 bases lying between them. CDR3 length: 15 amino acids. Looked up from germline, CDR1 is SNHLY and CDR2 is FYNNEI. CDR3 in amino acids: CASSAFRQTQETQYF. For the CDR3, the DNA is TGTGCCAGCAGTGCTTTTAGACAGACCCAAGAGACCCAGTACTTC.